These T cell receptor beta chains were read from a single sample in a study of immune cell composition in non-small cell lung cancer. Here immunoSEQ multiplex PCR was the method, and the copy in TCRdb shows in-frame clones only, minus some. The data show roughly 1,800 clones, about three quarters seen once. The sequencing input was non-adjacent lung tissue. Source of these receptors: a human donor with non-small cell lung cancer. CDR3s include the opening cysteine and the closing phenylalanine or tryptophan. Fields, in order: J gene, clone size, V gene, D gene, CDR3 protein, CDR3 DNA. The D gene is left open where the match is weak. The listing skips clone size in some rows; elsewhere it reads once, few, many or a size class.

j_gene: TRBJ2-7
abundance: -
v_gene: TRBV4-1
d_gene: TRBD2
CDR3aa: CASSQAGGTPYEQYF
CDR3nt: TGCGCCAGCAGCCAAGCGGGAGGTACCCCCTACGAGCAGTACTTC

j_gene: TRBJ1-5
abundance: few
v_gene: TRBV6-4
d_gene: -
CDR3aa: CASSVGPNQPQHF
CDR3nt: TGTGCCAGCAGTGTCGGTCCCAATCAGCCCCAGCATTTT

j_gene: TRBJ1-1
abundance: -
v_gene: TRBV5-1
d_gene: TRBD1
CDR3aa: CASSLTGETEAFF
CDR3nt: TGCGCCAGCAGCTTGACAGGGGAGACTGAAGCTTTCTTT

j_gene: TRBJ2-7
abundance: -
v_gene: TRBV7-6
d_gene: -
CDR3aa: CASSLDRTGEQYF
CDR3nt: TGTGCCAGCAGCTTAGACAGGACGGGCGAGCAGTACTTC

j_gene: TRBJ2-7
abundance: -
v_gene: TRBV27
d_gene: TRBD1
CDR3aa: CASSSALGRGSDEQYF
CDR3nt: TGTGCCAGCAGTTCAGCGCTAGGCAGGGGGTCGGACGAGCAGTACTTC

j_gene: TRBJ2-1
abundance: -
v_gene: TRBV4-3
d_gene: TRBD2
CDR3aa: CASSQGGRGGSDEQFF
CDR3nt: TGCGCCAGCAGCCAAGGAGGGCGGGGGGGTTCGGATGAGCAGTTCTTC

j_gene: TRBJ2-3
abundance: -
v_gene: TRBV5-6
d_gene: TRBD2
CDR3aa: CASSLAGGRDTQYF
CDR3nt: TGTGCCAGCAGCTTAGCGGGGGGCCGGGATACGCAGTATTTT

j_gene: TRBJ2-1
abundance: -
v_gene: TRBV6-5
d_gene: TRBD2
CDR3aa: CASSFGLAGSNEQFF
CDR3nt: TGTGCCAGCAGTTTTGGACTAGCGGGGAGCAATGAGCAGTTCTTC

j_gene: TRBJ2-7
abundance: -
v_gene: TRBV7-2
d_gene: TRBD1
CDR3aa: CASNLVFGQGVYEQYF
CDR3nt: TGTGCCAGCAACTTAGTCTTCGGACAGGGGGTCTACGAGCAGTACTTC

j_gene: TRBJ1-3
abundance: -
v_gene: TRBV6-5
d_gene: -
CDR3aa: CASSYGGSGNTIYF
CDR3nt: TGTGCCAGCAGTTACGGAGGTTCTGGAAACACCATATATTTT

j_gene: TRBJ2-7
abundance: -
v_gene: TRBV7-2
d_gene: -
CDR3aa: CASSLTARGTYEQYF
CDR3nt: TGTGCCAGCAGCTTAACGGCCCGGGGTACCTACGAGCAGTACTTC

j_gene: TRBJ2-7
abundance: -
v_gene: TRBV5-5
d_gene: -
CDR3aa: CASSFLRSVTYEQYF
CDR3nt: TGTGCCAGCAGCTTTTTACGTTCGGTAACCTACGAGCAGTACTTC

j_gene: TRBJ2-5
abundance: -
v_gene: TRBV30
d_gene: TRBD2
CDR3aa: CAWSIISGGHQETQYF
CDR3nt: TGTGCCTGGAGTATCATCTCGGGGGGGCATCAAGAGACCCAGTACTTC

j_gene: TRBJ1-4
abundance: -
v_gene: TRBV5-1
d_gene: TRBD1
CDR3aa: CASSLAGQGEKLFF
CDR3nt: TGCGCCAGCAGCTTGGCCGGACAGGGAGAAAAACTGTTTTTT

j_gene: TRBJ2-5
abundance: -
v_gene: TRBV18
d_gene: -
CDR3aa: CASSMTGQETQYF
CDR3nt: TGTGCCAGCTCCATGACAGGTCAAGAGACCCAGTACTTC

j_gene: TRBJ1-3
abundance: -
v_gene: TRBV18
d_gene: TRBD1
CDR3aa: CASSDGTGGLNTIYF
CDR3nt: TGTGCCAGCTCAGACGGGACAGGGGGCCTAAACACCATATATTTT

j_gene: TRBJ1-1
abundance: -
v_gene: TRBV18
d_gene: -
CDR3aa: CASSLRGPAEAFF
CDR3nt: TGTGCCAGCTCACTCAGGGGACCGGCTGAAGCTTTCTTT

j_gene: TRBJ1-1
abundance: -
v_gene: TRBV12-5
d_gene: -
CDR3aa: CASGLESNTEAFF
CDR3nt: TGTGCTAGTGGTTTAGAGTCGAACACTGAAGCTTTCTTT

j_gene: TRBJ1-1
abundance: -
v_gene: TRBV5-4
d_gene: -
CDR3aa: CASSFSQENTEAFF
CDR3nt: TGTGCCAGCAGCTTCTCACAGGAGAACACTGAAGCTTTCTTT

j_gene: TRBJ1-5
abundance: -
v_gene: TRBV6-1
d_gene: -
CDR3aa: CASSWRGEGNQPQHF
CDR3nt: TGTGCCAGCAGTTGGCGCGGGGAGGGCAATCAGCCCCAGCATTTT

j_gene: TRBJ2-1
abundance: -
v_gene: TRBV18
d_gene: -
CDR3aa: CASSPGSGVGEQFF
CDR3nt: TGTGCCAGCTCACCAGGGTCGGGGGTCGGTGAGCAGTTCTTC

j_gene: TRBJ1-2
abundance: -
v_gene: TRBV2
d_gene: TRBD1
CDR3aa: CASSPNSFGTDYGYTF
CDR3nt: TGTGCCAGCAGTCCTAATTCCTTCGGGACAGACTATGGCTACACCTTC

j_gene: TRBJ1-1
abundance: -
v_gene: TRBV6-5
d_gene: -
CDR3aa: CASSSGINTEAFF
CDR3nt: TGTGCCAGCAGTTCAGGGATAAACACTGAAGCTTTCTTT